What follows are 8 T cell receptor beta chains derived from one specimen sequenced in a study of PD-1 blockade in classical Hodgkin lymphoma. Sample time point: cycle 4 day 1 (C4D1), after more than five weeks of nivolumab. Brentuximab vedotin exposure varied, and every patient relapsed after autologous stem cell transplantation. From thawed PBMCs, CD4+ T cells were purified using magnetic negative selection. Produced via immunoSEQ multiplex PCR; TCRdb's table is partial and in-frame only. Seen here are about 22,000 clones, approximately 65% observed once, and the top ten hold over 0.95%. The sample was CD4+ T cells from blood, taken before the fourth cycle of nivolumab. These receptor sequences come from a human donor with classical Hodgkin lymphoma.

V and J are TRBV7-3 and TRBJ2-7, with D maybe TRBD1 (6 bases). The CDR3 consists of 13 residues. Deletions cut 5 bases from V and 6 bases from J, with 14 bases between. CDR1 and CDR2 from the germline V gene are SGHTA and FQGTGA. The CDR3 region is CASSQTSGAEQYF. The DNA for the CDR3 is TGTGCCAGCAGCCAAACTTCAGGGGCCGAGCAGTACTTC.

The chain links TRBV6-1 to TRBJ2-3; 9 positions match TRBD2. The trim removed 1 base at V and 8 bases at J, leaving 7 bases unmatched. The length of the CDR3 is 15 residues. Germline loops: CDR1 MNHNS, CDR2 SASEGT. This chain's CDR3 is CASSEVGLALGTQYF. The CDR3 DNA reads TGTGCCAGCAGTGAAGTGGGACTAGCTCTGGGTACGCAGTATTTT.

This rearrangement joins TRBV4-3 to TRBJ2-1; D is unresolved. The CDR3 spans 13 residues. From germline, CDR1 is LGHNA and CDR2 YSLEER. V was shortened by 1 base and J by 10 bases, with 11 bases between the two germline ends. The CDR3 here is CASSQGRSLEQFF. CDR3 DNA sequence: TGCGCCAGCAGCCAAGGCCGCAGCCTCGAGCAGTTCTTC.

The chain recombines TRBV28 with TRBJ1-1; 11 nucleotides match TRBD1. This CDR3 is 16 amino acids long. V shed 4 bases, J shed 3 bases, and the junction held 7 bases outside the gene matches. The V gene's germline CDR1 is MDHEN and CDR2 SYDVKM. CDR3 in amino acids: CASSSLGQGADTEAFF. CDR3 DNA: TGTGCCAGCAGTTCCCTAGGACAGGGGGCGGACACTGAAGCTTTCTTT.

The rearrangement joins TRBV7-9 to TRBJ2-1; D not resolved. This CDR3 comprises 14 residues. V gave up 1 base and J gave up 4 bases, with 8 bases separating them. Germline loops: CDR1 SEHNR, CDR2 FQNEAQ (reference sequence). The CDR3 sequence is CASSLDRAYNEQFF. The CDR3 bases are TGTGCCAGCAGCTTAGACCGGGCATACAATGAGCAGTTCTTC.

This clone was detected once. The rearrangement joins TRBV5-4 to TRBJ2-3, with 8 bases matching TRBD1. Germline lookup yields CDR1 SGHNT and CDR2 YYREEE (reference sequence). This CDR3 is built from 16 residues. V shed 4 bases, J shed 1 base, and the junction held 8 bases outside the gene matches. CDR3 bases: TGTGCCAGCAGCCTACGGACAGGGAAGGGCACAGATACGCAGTATTTT. Translation gives CASSLRTGKGTDTQYF.

In its sample, this clone was seen a few times. V is TRBV6-1 and J is TRBJ1-2; no definite D call. Between the trimmed V and J ends, which lost 5 bases and 3 bases, there was a span of 16 bases. Germline CDR1 is MNHNS and CDR2 is SASEGT. The CDR3 totals 15 residues. CDR3 sequence: CASSRETAGHYGYTF. CDR3 DNA: TGTGCCAGCAGTCGCGAAACTGCGGGCCACTATGGCTACACCTTC.

The chain carries TRBV7-3 and TRBJ2-3; D may match TRBD1 or TRBD2 (6 bases each). Trimming left V 4 bases short and J 6 bases short, with 17 bases between. Germline assignment: CDR1 SGHTA and CDR2 FQGTGA. The CDR3 totals 15 residues. DNA for the CDR3: TGTGCCAGCAGCTCCTTAGGGGGGCCAGCTGATACGCAGTATTTT. Its translation is CASSSLGGPADTQYF.